The text below deals with one T cell receptor beta chain. The sample comes from a study of T cell changes during pregnancy in multiple sclerosis. Assay: immunoSEQ multiplex PCR; the TCRdb copy retains only in-frame clones and omits some. The sample consists of 83,000 or so clones, 94% of them appearing once. The CDR3 sequence is 13 residues long. CDR1 SEHNR and CDR2 FQNEAQ come from the germline V gene (reference sequence). Trimming cost V 2 bases and J 8 bases; bases outside gene matches: 4. This rearrangement joins TRBV7-9 to TRBJ1-1, with 8 nucleotides matching TRBD1. This sequence originates from a female donor in good health, enrolled as a control in a pregnancy study. This specimen was peripheral blood, taken after pregnancy. The CDR3 DNA sequence: TGTGCCAGCAGCTTACACGACAGGGGCGAAGCTTTCTTT. As protein: CASSLHDRGEAFF.